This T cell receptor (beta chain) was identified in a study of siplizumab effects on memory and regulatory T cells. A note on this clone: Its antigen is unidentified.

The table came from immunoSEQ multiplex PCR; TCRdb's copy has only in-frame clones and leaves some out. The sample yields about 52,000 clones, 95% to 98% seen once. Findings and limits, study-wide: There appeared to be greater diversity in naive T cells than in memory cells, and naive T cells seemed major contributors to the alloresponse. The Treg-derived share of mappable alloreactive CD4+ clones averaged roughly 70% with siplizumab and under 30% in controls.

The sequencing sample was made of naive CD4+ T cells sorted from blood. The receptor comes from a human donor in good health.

DNA for the CDR3: TGCAGCGTTAATCAGGGGGGGACTGAAGCTTTCTTT. The encoded protein is CSVNQGGTEAFF. The chain employs TRBV29-1 and TRBJ1-1; 7 nucleotides agree with TRBD1. The germline V gene encodes CDR1 SQVTM and CDR2 ANQGSEA. J lost 5 bases, V lost 5 bases, and 5 bases had no gene match. CDR3 length: 12 residues.